This T cell receptor (beta chain) emerged from a study of T cells in Graves' hyperthyroidism and ophthalmopathy (dated by TCRdb to about 2019). The study in broad terms: Peripheral blood was collected at initial diagnosis, before any treatment. The paper describes TCR Vbeta CDR3 sequencing of 135 peripheral blood samples, made up of fewer than 50 ophthalmopathy patients, 70 to 75 hyperthyroidism patients and around 17 progressor patients. For training and testing, the 100 or so patients in the discovery cohort were randomly divided in a 7:3 ratio. Thyroid tissue and blood T-cell repertoires from roughly 6 Graves' hyperthyroidism patients were also compared in the study. TCR V-J signatures able to tell the groups apart were searched for in a discovery cohort of 90 to 100 patients, of whom 40 to 45 had Graves' ophthalmopathy and around 57 had stable Graves' hyperthyroidism. Prospective prediction of ophthalmopathy was tested in an independent validation cohort consisting of some 20 hyperthyroidism patients and some 16 patients who later progressed to ophthalmopathy. Following sampling, methimazole starting at 30 mg daily was given to hyperthyroidism patients, and high-dose intravenous methylprednisolone was given to ophthalmopathy patients.

V is shortened by 2 bases, J by 2 bases, and the region joining them spans 9 bases. The CDR3 numbers 15 residues from cysteine through phenylalanine. Left in the record is the CDR3 DNA by itself, 45 bases read in frame from the first base. The germline V gene provides CDR1 MDHEN and CDR2 SYDVKM. A patient counted as having stable Graves' hyperthyroidism if no progression to ophthalmopathy occurred over 18 months of follow-up. The hyperthyroidism patients were between 18 and 65 years old and newly diagnosed, with a disease duration of less than 2 months. The study excluded patients with uncontrolled infections, other autoimmune diseases, pregnancy or lactation. Diagnoses relied on clinical symptoms, serum thyroxine and TRAb, thyroid ultrasound and orbital computed tomography. PBMCs were isolated from roughly 10 ml of fresh peripheral blood by Ficoll-Paque density gradient centrifugation. Trizol reagent was used to extract total RNA, and RNA quality was then checked on an Agilent 2100 Bioanalyzer.

Overall study outcomes, separate from this receptor: Most expanded thyroid clonotypes (frequency above 0.001) were also found in blood, which suggests that blood repertoires may mirror thyroid immune responses. During validation, the model predicted progression to ophthalmopathy a median of about 6.5 months ahead of onset, with more than 55% sensitivity and 72.22% specificity. Ophthalmopathy was separated from stable hyperthyroidism by a 13 V-J signature model, with around 90% sensitivity and about 81% specificity obtained in cross-validation and 80%/75% obtained in testing. Sample size was not statistically predetermined, and investigators were not blinded to group allocation.

The TCR beta CDR3 regions were amplified from the RNA transcripts. A first-round RT-PCR of the TCR CDR3 used the HTBI primer set with the Qiagen OneStep RT-PCR kit. Libraries were constructed in a second round of multiplex PCR, after which size selection and purification were performed. Libraries were sequenced paired-end with 100 bp reads on an Illumina HiSeq2000. In the source study's methods: Raw data were processed with SOAPnuke, discarding reads with adapters, uncalled bases, mean Phred below 15, or no exact constant-primer or identifier match. High-quality paired reads were merged using COPE v1.2.5, and each unique nucleotide sequence was defined as a clonotype. MiTCR v1.1 was used to align the clonotypes against IMGT TRBV, TRBD and TRBJ reference segments. The analysis was restricted to V-J combinations with a frequency above 0.0001, which together covered roughly 99% of the repertoires. The TCS score was defined as the ratio of F50 (clonal expansion) to E x V (chaos), calculated using BLOSUM62-based TCRdist between CDR3 peptides within each V-J. Welch's t-statistics and random forest reduced some 510 V-J features to 10 to 15, which were used in a naive Bayes classifier (R e1071). TCRdb applied fastp at Q25 and MiXCR to the public reads, then kept only in-frame beta chains. Each CDR3 protein appears once, grouped with its most common genes and DNA. TCRdb, not the authors, supplied the V and J calls. This sample holds approximately 400,000 distinct CDR3 sequences; about 25% were observed only once. 73% of the sample belongs to the ten largest clones.

This clonotype was seen more than once but under ten times. Its antigen is not yet known. No much larger clone is present one base from it, and per-base qualities are unavailable. The source material was blood. The rearranged chain carries TRBV28 and TRBJ2-2, with the D segment possibly TRBD1 or TRBD2, each aligning over 5 bases. The clonotype was recovered from a middle-aged man with Graves' hyperthyroidism. The CDR3 protein is CASSLRDLNTGELFF. In nucleotides, the sequence is TGTGCCAGCAGTTTACGGGACCTAAACACCGGGGAGCTGTTTTTT.